The 2 T cell receptor beta chains below come from one sample, sequenced in a study of blood T cell repertoires in COVID-19. The protocol was immunoSEQ multiplex PCR, while the TCRdb copy is restricted to in-frame clones and leaves out a portion. The repertoire holds over 150,000 clones, roughly 82% seen once, with under 15% in the top ten. What was sequenced was peripheral blood. The receptors were gathered from a human donor in a cohort sampled during active COVID-19.

This clone occurred once. This chain connects TRBV7-2 to TRBJ2-5; no clear D. This CDR3 is 13 amino acids long. CDR1 is SGHTA and CDR2 is FQGNSA in the germline V gene. V dropped 3 bases and J dropped 4 bases, with 9 bases sitting between them. CDR3 nucleotides: TGTGCCAGCAGCTTGGTTAGAATAGAGACCCAGTACTTC. This codes for CASSLVRIETQYF.

The V gene is TRBV2, the J gene TRBJ1-1, with D uncertain. CDR1 is SNHLY and CDR2 is FYNNEI in the germline V gene. CDR3 length equals 12 residues. V lost 4 bases to trimming and J lost 7 bases, with 10 bases between them. The CDR3 DNA reads as TGTGCCAGCAGTGCCTTGGAGCTTGAAGCTTTCTTT. Protein sequence: CASSALELEAFF.